This TCR beta chain was sequenced during a study of blood T cells in healthy people across ages (dated by TCRdb to about 2015). For the study in its entirety: In model experiments, template switching captured roughly one uniquely barcoded TCR beta cDNA molecule for every two T cells. The donors were split into four age groups: young (average around 16 years), middle-aged (roughly 39), aged (roughly 65) and long-lived (roughly 77). Using deep sequencing normalized with unique cDNA molecular identifiers, the study measured how TCR beta repertoire diversity changes with age. For two donors (one aged 18 to 30 and one aged 80 or older), the study analyzed two additional independent replicas of 1 million unique cDNA reads from the same blood draw.

In this sample, this clonotype turned up a few times. This receptor's antigen is unknown. No much larger clone exists at a distance of one base, and base qualities are not known. Study-wide conclusions, independent of this receptor: Estimates of total diversity from one million sequenced T cells were regarded as lower bounds and underestimates. Compared with the aged group, more naive CD4+ T cells, fewer expanded clones and increased TCR diversity were shown by the long-lived group, suggesting age selection. Donor CMV infection status was unknown, potentially confounding age-related changes in expanded clonotypes. There was a strong correlation between observed TCR beta diversity and the percentage of naive T cells measured by flow cytometry. As age increased, observed TCR beta diversity per million T cells dropped in a roughly linear way, and a significant reduction was already evident by age 40. Because profiling used bulk unsorted PBMCs, naive and antigen-experienced compartments could not be compared conclusively.

Libraries were constructed by 5' RACE. Sequencer: Illumina HiSeq 2500. A second about 7 to 11 cycle PCR used a sample-barcoded 5' primer and a J-beta primer mix. Each TCR beta cDNA molecule received a unique molecular identifier from a template-switch 5' adaptor carrying 12 random nucleotides. At least 2.5 million CDR3-containing paired-end reads were obtained from each sample. First-strand cDNA was synthesized from all RNA with the Mint cDNA synthesis kit, primed by a TRBC-specific oligonucleotide. All cDNA was treated with uracil-DNA glycosylase and then went through a first 18-cycle PCR with the universal primers M1SS and BC2_uni_R. Turning to the authors' computational methods: For normalization, 1 million high-quality reads were randomly selected from each sample, with every read carrying a distinct molecular identifier. Reads with shared molecular identifiers were discarded instead of being binned into consensus sequences. CDR3 identification, clonotype clustering and error correction used MiTCR with a Q25 quality threshold and the strictest error-elimination algorithm. A nonparametric unseen species model with Euler transformation was used to estimate lower-bound total TCR beta diversity. Starting from the raw public reads, TCRdb applied fastp trimming at Q25, assembled clones with MiXCR and retained in-frame beta chains. One record per CDR3 amino acid sequence lists the most common genes and DNA. The V and J calls and clone size come from TCRdb's table, not from the authors' own analysis. Present in this sample are roughly 800,000 distinct CDR3 sequences, 25% of which were seen just once. Jointly, the top ten make up approximately 3.7% of the sample.

The CDR1 and CDR2 encoded by the germline V gene are KGHDR and SFDVKD. The CDR3 goes from the cysteine to the phenylalanine over 14 residues. The read is trimmed to its CDR3 DNA, 42 bases read in frame from base 1. The V end gives up 9 bases and the J end 8 bases, leaving 11 bases in the junction not matched to a gene. Systemically healthy Caucasian individuals from Russia, 35 to 40 in total and aged about 6 to 95 years, were included as donors. About 9.1 milliliters of peripheral blood were collected from each donor into EDTA-treated Vacutainer tubes. Ficoll-Paque density-gradient centrifugation was used to isolate PBMCs, with at least 7 million obtained per sample. Trizol reagent was used to extract total RNA from the PBMCs, yielding at least 6 micrograms per sample. Naive CD45RAhigh/CD27high T cell percentages were measured by flow cytometry on a PBMC aliquot from every donor. The data were also submitted as part of a second study, on T cells of mothers and their children. The second study reports: The donors were nine systemically healthy Caucasian individuals, made up of three mothers and their six children. cDNA synthesis consumed the entire amount of extracted RNA, loaded at around 1.5 ug RNA in each 15 ul reaction. In the second PCR, sample barcodes and 2-4 random nucleotides were introduced via the M1S primer. Each mother yielded over 9 million TCR beta CDR3 reads and each child 3 million to 3.5 million reads. TCR recombination output is similarly shaped by thymic selection in related and unrelated pairs, with a minor effect exerted by inherited differences. Normalized repertoire overlap was always found to be slightly, but never significantly, higher in related mother-child pairs than in unrelated mother-child pairs. No persistent microchimeric T cell clones were found, with a detection sensitivity of approximately 100 clones per million clonotypes. The study used deep NGS to compare TCR beta repertoires of mothers and children, seeking features distinguishing related mother-child pairs from unrelated individuals. The mean age was around 42 +/- 4 years for the mothers and 11 +/- 4 years for the children. After adapter ligation with NEBNext reagents, the libraries were sequenced on Illumina HiSeq 2000 with 100+100 nt paired-end reads. To prevent cross-contamination, the mother and child libraries were prepared a month apart and were sequenced in separate runs. Between roughly 450,000 and 2,000,000 distinct TCR beta clonotypes were identified per donor. Naive TCR beta clonotypes were estimated from low-frequency clonotypes matched to each donor's FACS-determined naive share, without sorting.

Material: blood. The TCR comes from a boy between 10 and 17 years old in good health. The rearrangement joined TRBV24-1 to TRBJ2-1, with TRBD2 matching 8 junction bases. CDR3 region: CATHTGTRSDEQFF. In nucleotide form, the sequence is TGTGCCACCCATACCGGGACTAGGTCCGATGAGCAGTTCTTC.